These 14 T cell receptor beta chains came from one sample sequenced in a study of blood T cells in healthy people across ages. Primed by a sample-barcoded 5' primer and a J-beta primer mix, a second PCR proceeded for roughly 6 to 12 cycles. MiXCR, run by TCRdb on the 5' RACE reads, gives a single entry per CDR3 protein. This table holds approximately 1.5 million distinct CDR3 sequences, approximately 32% found once. The sequenced material came from blood. These receptors all stem from a woman in her thirties in good health.

The chain employs TRBV19 and TRBJ1-5; possible D gene TRBD1, 6 bases. V was clipped by 5 bases and J by 7 bases, with 12 bases between them. Germline lookup yields CDR1 LNHDA and CDR2 SQIVND (reference sequence). The CDR3 extends over 13 amino acids. The CDR3 loop is CASSDTGFQPQHF. The CDR3 DNA sequence: TGTGCCAGTAGTGATACAGGGTTCCAGCCCCAGCATTTT.

Comments on this clonotype: The limits of the CDR3 on the DNA are not certain, so only TCRdb's listed CDR3 is given. CDR3 sequence reads: CSVGLGISNEKRFF. The chain recombines TRBV29-1 with TRBJ1-4. The CDR3 has 14 amino acids, counting both end residues. From germline, CDR1 is SQVTM and CDR2 ANQGSEA.

This clonotype was counted between two and nine times. V is TRBV30 and J is TRBJ2-7; D not certain. The CDR3 consists of 11 residues. V was cut by 4 bases and J by 6 bases, with 10 bases left in between. CDR1 and CDR2 from the germline V gene are GTSNPN and SVGIG (reference sequence). CDR3 sequence: CAWNSGPEQYF. As DNA, the CDR3 is TGTGCCTGGAACTCCGGACCCGAGCAGTACTTC.

The gene calls are TRBV2 and TRBJ1-2, with D possibly being TRBD1 (5 bases). CDR3 length equals 16 residues. Germline V lookup: CDR1 SNHLY, CDR2 FYNNEI. V shed 1 base and J shed 3 bases, with 15 bases lying between them. CDR3 protein: CASSEEGHLQYYGYTF. The DNA for the CDR3 is TGTGCCAGCAGTGAAGAAGGACATCTTCAGTACTATGGCTACACCTTC.

In its sample, this clonotype was seen a few times. This rearrangement joins TRBV7-8 to TRBJ2-7, with a weak D call TRBD2 (5 bases). Germline V gene sequence: CDR1 SGHVS, CDR2 FQNEAQ. V dropped 1 base and J dropped 3 bases, with 13 bases sitting between them. The CDR3 contains 15 residues. CDR3 residues: CASSLDPGSVYEQYF. DNA of the CDR3: TGTGCCAGCAGCTTAGATCCGGGATCGGTCTACGAGCAGTACTTC.

This clonotype was picked up a small number of times. The chain combines TRBV27 with TRBJ2-1; D gene unclear. The CDR3 loop spans 11 amino acids. Per germline, CDR1 MNHEY and CDR2 SMNVEV (reference sequence). V lost 3 bases and J lost 7, with 4 bases in between. For the CDR3, the DNA is TGTGCCAGCAGTTTCCAGAATGAGCAGTTCTTC. Translating it yields CASSFQNEQFF.

The chain is built from TRBV5-1 and TRBJ1-2; no clear D gene. Trimming removed 0 bases at V and 8 bases at J, with 14 bases between. CDR3 length: 14 residues. Germline CDR1 reads SGHRS; CDR2 reads YFSETQ. DNA of the CDR3: TGCGCCAGCAGCTTGGATACGTATCATTCCGGCTACACCTTC. Protein product: CASSLDTYHSGYTF.

The chain couples TRBV5-1 to TRBJ1-2; 8 bases map to TRBD1. The length of the CDR3 is 15 residues. Germline-derived CDR1 and CDR2 are SGHRS and YFSETQ. Losses at the gene ends were 4 bases for V and 2 bases for J; bases not matched to a gene: 7. The CDR3 coding sequence is TGCGCCAGCAGCGGGGGGACAGGCGAAAACTATGGCTACACCTTC. Translation: CASSGGTGENYGYTF.

This clonotype was counted between two and nine times. The rearrangement joins TRBV7-9 to TRBJ1-2; weak D call: TRBD1 (6 bases). Germline V gives CDR1 SEHNR, CDR2 FQNEAQ (reference sequence). This CDR3 is 12 amino acids long. V lost 9 bases to trimming and J lost 6 bases, with 14 bases between them. Here the CDR3 reads CASFGGQDGYTF. For the CDR3, the DNA is TGTGCCAGTTTCGGGGGGCAGGATGGCTACACCTTC.

This clonotype has just one count. The chain is built from TRBV19 and TRBJ2-6, with 7 positions matching TRBD1. The CDR3 extends over 15 amino acids. V lost 7 bases to trimming and J lost 3 bases; unmatched junction nucleotides: 6. The V gene's germline CDR1 is LNHDA and CDR2 SQIVND (reference sequence). CDR3: CASTPGTDGANVLTF. CDR3 nucleotides: TGTGCCAGTACACCAGGGACAGATGGGGCCAACGTCCTGACTTTC.

The chain joins TRBV29-1 to TRBJ1-1; D is ambiguous. The CDR3 extends over 11 amino acids. V dropped 5 bases and J dropped 11 bases, with 15 bases sitting between them. Germline V gene data show CDR1 as SQVTM and CDR2 as ANQGSEA. The CDR3 nucleotides are TGCAGCGTTTCCACTCTTAGGGAGGCTTTCTTT. The encoded protein is CSVSTLREAFF. The variable domain in full, with the rest retrieved from reference TRBV29-1 and TRBJ1-1, is SAVISQKPSRDICQRGTSLTIQCQVDSQVTMMFWYRQQPGQSLTLIATANQGSEATYESGFVIDKFPISRPNLTFSTLTVSNMSPEDSSIYLCSVSTLREAFFGQGTRLTVV.

This clonotype has just a few counts. The CDR3 protein is CSVAPAGPNEQYF. The DNA for the CDR3 is TGCAGCGTTGCCCCTGCCGGGCCGAACGAGCAGTACTTC. This chain links TRBV29-1 with TRBJ2-7; D gene ambiguous. Germline V lookup: CDR1 SQVTM, CDR2 ANQGSEA. The CDR3 length is 13 residues. Trimming stripped 4 bases from V and 5 bases from J, with 15 bases between.

This clonotype was seen more than once but under ten times. The V gene is TRBV5-6, the J gene TRBJ2-1; possible D gene TRBD2, 6 bases. Trimming pared 0 bases from V and 5 bases from J, leaving 15 bases between. Germline CDR1 is SGHDT and CDR2 is YYEEEE. The CDR3 is 16 amino acids. For the CDR3, the DNA is TGTGCCAGCAGCTTGGCCTGGAGGGCGGCCCACAATGAGCAGTTCTTC. Its protein product is CASSLAWRAAHNEQFF.

This clonotype was detected ten times or more. J is TRBJ1-2 and V is TRBV9; D is uncertain. V was shortened by 3 bases and J by 8 bases, with 17 bases between the two germline ends. Germline loops: CDR1 SGDLS, CDR2 YYNGEE. This CDR3 contains 14 residues. The DNA for the CDR3 is TGTGCCAGCAGCGCGAGTCCGGCCCCCAAGGGCTACACCTTC. This translates into CASSASPAPKGYTF.